The entry that follows covers one T cell receptor (beta chain) sequence. Its antigen is unknown. Profiled with immunoSEQ multiplex PCR; TCRdb holds only in-frame clones, not every one. The table lists tens of thousands of clones, 65% to 85% of them singletons. These data belong to a study of OX40 agonist ivuxolimab in advanced cancers. Study-wide context: It was ivuxolimab, an agonistic anti-OX40 (CD134) antibody, that patients were treated with.

CDR3 length: 14 residues. The ends were cut back, 5 bases at V and 7 bases at J, with 18 bases in the middle. Germline V gives CDR1 SEHNR, CDR2 FQNEAQ (reference sequence). Findings and limits, study-wide: A proportion of nonresponders additionally exhibited low normalized T-cell clonal expansion.

Material: CD4+ or CD8+ T cells sorted from blood, obtained in a trial of the OX40 agonist ivuxolimab. The receptor was derived from an adult with an advanced solid tumor such as melanoma, head and neck, liver or kidney cancer. The chain couples TRBV7-9 to TRBJ2-7, with a possible D match to TRBD1 (6 bases). The CDR3 DNA follows: TGTGCCAGCAGCCTCCTCCAGGGGCCGGGGGAGCAGTACTTC. Amino acid sequence: CASSLLQGPGEQYF.